Listed below are T cell receptor beta chains from one sample, sequenced in a study of cytomegalovirus exposure and HLA in healthy donors. Here immunoSEQ multiplex PCR was the method, and the copy in TCRdb shows in-frame clones only, minus some. The sample records over 100,000 clones, roughly four fifths being singletons. Sequencing used PBMCs. These receptors originate from a woman aged 25 to 39 in good health and CMV-seropositive. The CDR3 runs from the conserved cysteine through the conserved F or W. D genes are given only for firm matches. The size of a clone is reported for some rows only, either as once, few or many, or as a class for expanded clones.

>TRBV19|TRBJ2-1|-|-
TGTGCCAGTAGTGGTGGGCCCGAATCCGGTGAGCAGTTCTTC
CASSGGPESGEQFF
>TRBV30|TRBJ2-5|TRBD2|-
TGTGCCTGGAGTACCCTAAGCCTAGCGGGGGAAGTTACCCAGTACTTC
CAWSTLSLAGEVTQYF
>TRBV19|TRBJ1-2|TRBD1|-
TGTGCCAGTAGTCTCGCCGGGACAGGCCGCTATGGCTACACCTTC
CASSLAGTGRYGYTF
>TRBV5-6|TRBJ2-3|-|-
TGTGCCAGCAGCTTGATCGCGGCAGGGCTTCCAGATACGCAGTATTTT
CASSLIAAGLPDTQYF
>TRBV5-4|TRBJ2-5|TRBD2|-
TGTGCCAGCAGCCCATTACTAGCGCGGTTACAAGAGACCCAGTACTTC
CASSPLLARLQETQYF
>TRBV2|TRBJ1-1|-|-
TGTGCCAGCAGTGAGTCAGAGAACACTGAAGCTTTCTTT
CASSESENTEAFF
>TRBV5-6|TRBJ2-5|TRBD2|-
TGTGCCAGCAGCTCCGGACTAGCGGGGGGCCCGTACCAAGAGACCCAGTACTTC
CASSSGLAGGPYQETQYF
>TRBV2|TRBJ2-7|-|-
TGTGCCAGCATGGAGGTCTCCTACGAGCAGTACTTC
CASMEVSYEQYF
>TRBV18|TRBJ2-5|-|-
TGTGCCAGCTGCGCCTGGAGCCAAGAGACCCAGTACTTC
CASCAWSQETQYF
>TRBV19|TRBJ2-4|-|-
TGTGCCAGTAAGAATGGGGGGGGCGTCAAAAACATTCAGTACTTC
CASKNGGGVKNIQYF
>TRBV21-1|TRBJ1-4|-|-
TGTGCCAGCAGGACCCCGGGGACTAATGAAAAACTGTTTTTT
CASRTPGTNEKLFF
>TRBV25-1|TRBJ1-2|TRBD1|-
TGTGCCAGCAGTGAATTAAAAGGGACAGGACATGGCTACACCTTC
CASSELKGTGHGYTF
>TRBV27|TRBJ1-1|TRBD1|-
TGTGCCAGCAGTACCGGGACAGGGGGCGCGGGCACTGAAGCTTTCTTT
CASSTGTGGAGTEAFF
>TRBV6-5|TRBJ2-7|-|-
TGTGCCAGCAGTTACCCGGGAGCCCTTGTGCAGTACTTC
CASSYPGALVQYF
>TRBV9|TRBJ2-3|TRBD2|few
TGTGCCAGCAGCGACGGGGCTAGCGGGGGAATAGATACGCAGTATTTT
CASSDGASGGIDTQYF
>TRBV6-5|TRBJ1-2|-|-
TGTGCCAGCAGTTACTCAGGGGTCATCGATGGCTACACCTTC
CASSYSGVIDGYTF
>TRBV6-6|TRBJ1-1|-|-
TGTGCCAGCAGTTACGGGGGGGGTGAAGCTTTCTTT
CASSYGGGEAFF
>TRBV28|TRBJ2-2|-|-
TGTGCCAGCAGTTATGGGCAGGGGTTTACCGGGGAGCTGTTTTTT
CASSYGQGFTGELFF
>TRBV6-5|TRBJ1-6|-|-
TGTGCCAGCGGTTACGGCCAGGTGTATAATTCACCCCTCCACTTT
CASGYGQVYNSPLHF
>TRBV2|TRBJ1-1|TRBD1|once
TGTGCCAGCAGGGAGGGGACAGGGGTACCGAACACTGAAGCTTTCTTT
CASREGTGVPNTEAFF
>TRBV4-1|TRBJ1-5|-|-
TGCGCCAGCAGCCGCGACCGAGGAGGCAATCAGCCCCAGCATTTT
CASSRDRGGNQPQHF
>TRBV6-1|TRBJ2-3|-|-
TGTGCCAGCAGTCAGAAAGATACGCAGTATTTT
CASSQKDTQYF
>TRBV7-6|TRBJ1-3|-|-
TGTGCCAGCAGCCGGGGGGTCGTAGGGGCGCAAGGAAACACCATATATTTT
CASSRGVVGAQGNTIYF
>TRBV4-3|TRBJ2-1|TRBD1|-
TGCGCCAGCAGCCAAGATCGTGGGACAGGATCTGAGCAGTTCTTC
CASSQDRGTGSEQFF